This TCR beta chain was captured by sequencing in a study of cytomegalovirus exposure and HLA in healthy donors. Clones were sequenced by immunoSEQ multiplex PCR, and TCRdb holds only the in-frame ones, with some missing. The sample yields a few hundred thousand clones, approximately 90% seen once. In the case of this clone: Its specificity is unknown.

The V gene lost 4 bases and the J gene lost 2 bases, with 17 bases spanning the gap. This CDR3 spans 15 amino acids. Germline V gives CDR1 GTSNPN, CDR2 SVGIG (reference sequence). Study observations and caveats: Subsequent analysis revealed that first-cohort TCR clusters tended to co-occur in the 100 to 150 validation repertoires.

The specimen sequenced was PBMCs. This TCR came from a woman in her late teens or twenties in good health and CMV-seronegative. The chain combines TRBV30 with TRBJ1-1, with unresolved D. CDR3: CAWTTAGSDNTEAFF. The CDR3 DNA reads TGTGCCTGGACAACTGCAGGCAGTGACAACACTGAAGCTTTCTTT. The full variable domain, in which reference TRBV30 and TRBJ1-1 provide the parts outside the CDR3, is SQTIHQWPATLVQPVGSPLSLECTVEGTSNPNLYWYRQAAGRGLQLLFYSVGIGQISSEVPQNLSASRPQDRQFILSSKKLLLSDSGFYLCAWTTAGSDNTEAFFGQGTRLTVV.